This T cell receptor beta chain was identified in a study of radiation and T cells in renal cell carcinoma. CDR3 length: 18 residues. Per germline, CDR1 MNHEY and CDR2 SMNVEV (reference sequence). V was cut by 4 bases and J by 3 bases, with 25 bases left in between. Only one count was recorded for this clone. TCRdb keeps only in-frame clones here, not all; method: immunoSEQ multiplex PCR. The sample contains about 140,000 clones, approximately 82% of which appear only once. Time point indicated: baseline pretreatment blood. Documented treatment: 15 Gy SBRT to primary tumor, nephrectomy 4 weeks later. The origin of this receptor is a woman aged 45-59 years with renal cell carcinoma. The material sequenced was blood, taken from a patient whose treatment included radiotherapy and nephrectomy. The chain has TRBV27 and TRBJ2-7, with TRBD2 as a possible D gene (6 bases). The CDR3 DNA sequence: TGTGCCAGCAGTTATAAGGTAGTAGCGGCAAAAGACTTCTACGAGCAGTACTTC. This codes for CASSYKVVAAKDFYEQYF.